The sequence of this T cell receptor beta chain was determined in a study of cytomegalovirus exposure and HLA in healthy donors. In the case of this clone: Its antigen is still unknown.

The PCR ran on 60 Vbeta and 13 Jbeta primers. Libraries were prepared by immunoSEQ multiplex PCR; TCRdb keeps only in-frame clonotypes and omits some of them. Among roughly 120,000 clones listed, 15% were seen once. The CDR3 has 15 amino acids. Germline V gene lookup returns CDR1 MDHEN and CDR2 SYDVKM. After removal of 3 bases from V and 5 bases from J, the junction contained 8 bases not matched to a gene. Study results and limitations: A later analysis linked a missense variant in DCLRE1C to the trimming of TCR beta V and J genes. In an earlier analysis, in fewer than 700 donors, most V segments appeared productive either ~90% or ~30% of the time. Roughly uniform sequencing depth across donors was assumed, possibly incorrectly. What was likely a sequencing artifact was a cluster of highly shared sequence variants.

Sequencing input: PBMCs. This clonotype was sampled from a woman aged 18-29 years in good health and CMV-seronegative. The V call is TRBV28, the J call TRBJ1-1; 8 bases agree with TRBD1. CDR3 sequence reads: CASSFPRGRGTEAFF. CDR3 DNA: TGTGCCAGCAGTTTCCCCAGGGGGCGAGGGACTGAAGCTTTCTTT.